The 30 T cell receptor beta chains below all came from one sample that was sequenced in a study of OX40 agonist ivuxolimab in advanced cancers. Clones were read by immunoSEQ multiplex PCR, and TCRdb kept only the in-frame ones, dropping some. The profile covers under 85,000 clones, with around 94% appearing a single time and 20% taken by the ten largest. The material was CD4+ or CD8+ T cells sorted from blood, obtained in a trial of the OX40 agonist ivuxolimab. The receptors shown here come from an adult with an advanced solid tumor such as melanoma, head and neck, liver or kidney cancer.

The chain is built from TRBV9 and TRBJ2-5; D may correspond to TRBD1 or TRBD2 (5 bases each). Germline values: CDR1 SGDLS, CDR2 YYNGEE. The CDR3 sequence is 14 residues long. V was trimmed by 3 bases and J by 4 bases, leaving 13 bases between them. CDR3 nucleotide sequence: TGTGCCAGCAGCGCTGGGTCTGGGGGAGAGACCCAGTACTTC. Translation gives CASSAGSGGETQYF.

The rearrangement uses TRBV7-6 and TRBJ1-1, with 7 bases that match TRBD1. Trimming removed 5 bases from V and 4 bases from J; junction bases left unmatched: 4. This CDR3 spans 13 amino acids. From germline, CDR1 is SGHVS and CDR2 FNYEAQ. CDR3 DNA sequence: TGTGCCAGCAGCGCGCAGGGGGGCACTGAAGCTTTCTTT. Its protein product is CASSAQGGTEAFF.

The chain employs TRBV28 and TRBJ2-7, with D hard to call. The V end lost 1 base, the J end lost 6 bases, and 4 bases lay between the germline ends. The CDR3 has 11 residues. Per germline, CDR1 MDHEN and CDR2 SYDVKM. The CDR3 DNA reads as TGTGCCAGCAGTTTATTTTCCGAGCAGTACTTC. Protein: CASSLFSEQYF.

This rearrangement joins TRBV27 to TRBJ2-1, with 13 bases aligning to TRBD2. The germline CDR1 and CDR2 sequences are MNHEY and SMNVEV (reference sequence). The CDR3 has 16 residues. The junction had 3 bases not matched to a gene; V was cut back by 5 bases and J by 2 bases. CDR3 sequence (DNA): TGTGCCAGCAGTATCGGGACTAGCGGGGCCTACAATGAGCAGTTCTTC. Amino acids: CASSIGTSGAYNEQFF.

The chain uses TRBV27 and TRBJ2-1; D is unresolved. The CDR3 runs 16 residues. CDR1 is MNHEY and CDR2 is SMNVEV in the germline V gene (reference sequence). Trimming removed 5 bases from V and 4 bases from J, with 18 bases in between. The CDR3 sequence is CASSISIGPPYNEQFF. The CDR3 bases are TGTGCCAGCAGTATTTCTATCGGGCCACCTTACAATGAGCAGTTCTTC.

CDR3: CASSPTSGESDTQYF. DNA of the CDR3: TGCGCCAGCAGCCCGACTAGCGGGGAGTCAGATACGCAGTATTTT. The chain couples TRBV4-1 to TRBJ2-3; 11 bases fit TRBD2. Unmatched junction bases numbered 4, after V lost 4 bases and J lost 4 bases. Germline V lookup: CDR1 MGHRA, CDR2 YSYEKL. This CDR3 spans 15 amino acids.

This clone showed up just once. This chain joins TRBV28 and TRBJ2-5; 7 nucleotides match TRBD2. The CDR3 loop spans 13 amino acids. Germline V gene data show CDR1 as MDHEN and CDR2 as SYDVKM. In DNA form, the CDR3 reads TGTGCGATGGGCGGGAGAGCCCGAGAGACCCAGTACTTC. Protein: CAMGGRARETQYF.

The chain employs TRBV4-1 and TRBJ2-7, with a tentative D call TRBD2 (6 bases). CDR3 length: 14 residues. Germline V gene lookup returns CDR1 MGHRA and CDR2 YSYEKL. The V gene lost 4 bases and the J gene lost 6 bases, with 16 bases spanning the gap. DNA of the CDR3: TGCGCCAGCAGCCGGGAGGCCGGTCTAGGCGAGCAGTACTTC. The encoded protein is CASSREAGLGEQYF.

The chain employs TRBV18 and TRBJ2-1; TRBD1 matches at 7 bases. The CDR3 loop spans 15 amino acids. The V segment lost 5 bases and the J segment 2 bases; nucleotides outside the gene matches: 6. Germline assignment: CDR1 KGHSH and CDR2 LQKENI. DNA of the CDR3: TGTGCCAGCTCATTCGACAGGGACCCCTACAATGAGCAGTTCTTC. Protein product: CASSFDRDPYNEQFF.

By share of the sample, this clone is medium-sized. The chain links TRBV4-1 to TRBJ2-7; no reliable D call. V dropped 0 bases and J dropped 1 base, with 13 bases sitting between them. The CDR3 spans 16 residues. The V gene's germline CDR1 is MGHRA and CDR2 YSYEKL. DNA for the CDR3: TGCGCCAGCAGCCAAGAGGCTAGTGAACTATCCTACGAGCAGTACTTC. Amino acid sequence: CASSQEASELSYEQYF.

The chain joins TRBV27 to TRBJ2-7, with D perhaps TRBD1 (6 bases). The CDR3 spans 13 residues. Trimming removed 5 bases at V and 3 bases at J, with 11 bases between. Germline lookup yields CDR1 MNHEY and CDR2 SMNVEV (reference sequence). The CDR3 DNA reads TGTGCCAGCAGTCCCGGGACAAACTACGAGCAGTACTTC. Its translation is CASSPGTNYEQYF.

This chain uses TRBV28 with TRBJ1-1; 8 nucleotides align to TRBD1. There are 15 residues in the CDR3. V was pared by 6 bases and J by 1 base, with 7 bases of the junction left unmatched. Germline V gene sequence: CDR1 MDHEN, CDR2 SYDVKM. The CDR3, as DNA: TGTGCCAGCAGAAGTTACAGGGGGGCGAACACTGAAGCTTTCTTT. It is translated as CASRSYRGANTEAFF. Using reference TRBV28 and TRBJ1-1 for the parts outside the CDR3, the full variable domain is DVKVTQSSRYLVKRTGEKVFLECVQDMDHENMFWYRQDPGLGLRLIYFSYDVKMKEKGDIPEGYSVSREKKERFSLILESASTNQTSMYLCASRSYRGANTEAFFGQGTRLTVV.

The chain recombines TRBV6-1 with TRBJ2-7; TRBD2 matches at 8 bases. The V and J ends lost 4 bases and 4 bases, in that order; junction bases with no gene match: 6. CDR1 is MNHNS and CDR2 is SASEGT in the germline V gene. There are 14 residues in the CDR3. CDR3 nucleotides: TGTGCCAGCAGTGTAGGGCTAGCGGGTTACGAGCAGTACTTC. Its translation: CASSVGLAGYEQYF.

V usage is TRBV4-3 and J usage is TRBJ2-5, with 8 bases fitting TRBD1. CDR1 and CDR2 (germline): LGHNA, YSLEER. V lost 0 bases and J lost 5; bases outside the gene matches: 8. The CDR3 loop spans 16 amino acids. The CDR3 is CASSQDGAGGGETQYF. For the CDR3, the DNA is TGCGCCAGCAGCCAAGACGGGGCAGGGGGCGGGGAGACCCAGTACTTC.

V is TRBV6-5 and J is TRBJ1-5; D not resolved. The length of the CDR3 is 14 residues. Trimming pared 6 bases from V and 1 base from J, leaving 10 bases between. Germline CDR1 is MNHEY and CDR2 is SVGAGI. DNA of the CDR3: TGTGCCAGCAGCCCCCGGGAGAGCAATCAGCCCCAGCATTTT. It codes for CASSPRESNQPQHF.

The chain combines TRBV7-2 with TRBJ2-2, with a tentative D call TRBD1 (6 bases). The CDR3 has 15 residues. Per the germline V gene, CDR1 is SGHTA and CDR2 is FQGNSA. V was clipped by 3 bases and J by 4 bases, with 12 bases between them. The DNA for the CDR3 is TGTGCCAGCAGCTTTGTCAGGGGATCCACCGGGGAGCTGTTTTTT. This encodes CASSFVRGSTGELFF.

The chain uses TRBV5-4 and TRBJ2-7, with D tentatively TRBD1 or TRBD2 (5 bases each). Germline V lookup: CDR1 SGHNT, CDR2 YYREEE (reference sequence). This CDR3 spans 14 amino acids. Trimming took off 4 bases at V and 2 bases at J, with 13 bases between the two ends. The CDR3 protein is CASSPGRGAYEQYF. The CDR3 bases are TGTGCCAGCAGCCCGGGACGGGGAGCCTACGAGCAGTACTTC.

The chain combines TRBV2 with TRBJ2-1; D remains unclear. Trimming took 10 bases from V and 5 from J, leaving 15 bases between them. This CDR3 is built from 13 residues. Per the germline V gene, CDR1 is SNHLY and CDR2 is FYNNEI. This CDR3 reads CATDRLVNNEQFF. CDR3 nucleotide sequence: TGTGCCACCGACCGTCTAGTAAACAATGAGCAGTTCTTC.

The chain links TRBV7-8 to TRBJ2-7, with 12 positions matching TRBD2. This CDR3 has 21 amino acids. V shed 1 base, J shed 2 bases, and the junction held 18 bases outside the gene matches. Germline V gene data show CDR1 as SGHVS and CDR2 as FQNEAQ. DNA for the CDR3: TGTGCCAGCAGCTTAGATTCCGTCGGGGCCCGACTAGCGGGAGAGACCTACGAGCAGTACTTC. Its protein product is CASSLDSVGARLAGETYEQYF.

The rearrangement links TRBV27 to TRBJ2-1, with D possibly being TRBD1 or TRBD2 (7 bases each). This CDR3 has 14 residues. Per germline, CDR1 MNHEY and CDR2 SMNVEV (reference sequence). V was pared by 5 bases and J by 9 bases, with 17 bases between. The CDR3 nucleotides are TGTGCCAGCAGTCGATCGGCAGGGGGGGTTGAGCAGTTCTTC. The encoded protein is CASSRSAGGVEQFF.

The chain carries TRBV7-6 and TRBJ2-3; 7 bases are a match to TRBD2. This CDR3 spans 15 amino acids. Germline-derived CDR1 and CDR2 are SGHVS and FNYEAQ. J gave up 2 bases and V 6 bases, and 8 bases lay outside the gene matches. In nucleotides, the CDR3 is TGTGCCAGCAGGCCTCTAGCGGTAGACACAGATACGCAGTATTTT. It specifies CASRPLAVDTDTQYF.

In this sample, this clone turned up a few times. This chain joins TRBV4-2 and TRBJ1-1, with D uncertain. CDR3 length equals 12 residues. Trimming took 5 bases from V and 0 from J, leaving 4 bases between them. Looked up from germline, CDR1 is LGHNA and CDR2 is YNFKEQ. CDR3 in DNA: TGTGCCAGCAGCGGATTGAACACTGAAGCTTTCTTT. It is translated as CASSGLNTEAFF.

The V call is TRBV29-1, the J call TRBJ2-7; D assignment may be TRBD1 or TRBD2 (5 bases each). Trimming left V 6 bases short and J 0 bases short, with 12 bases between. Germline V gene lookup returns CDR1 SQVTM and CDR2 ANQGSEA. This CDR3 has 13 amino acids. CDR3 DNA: TGCAGCGTGGGCAGGGACCCCTCCTACGAGCAGTACTTC. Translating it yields CSVGRDPSYEQYF.

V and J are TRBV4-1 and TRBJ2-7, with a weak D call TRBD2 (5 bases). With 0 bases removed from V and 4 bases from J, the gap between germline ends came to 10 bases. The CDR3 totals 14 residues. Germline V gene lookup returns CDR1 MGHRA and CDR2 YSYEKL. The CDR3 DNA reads TGCGCCAGCAGCCAAGAGAGATCGGGATACGAGCAGTACTTC. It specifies CASSQERSGYEQYF.

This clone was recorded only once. This CDR3 reads CASNGRGENYGYTF. The CDR3 DNA reads as TGTGCCAGCAACGGCAGGGGGGAAAACTATGGCTACACCTTC. This chain joins TRBV9 and TRBJ1-2; TRBD1 aligns across 7 bases. This CDR3 region has 14 residues. Per germline, CDR1 SGDLS and CDR2 YYNGEE. After removal of 6 bases from V and 2 bases from J, the junction contained 7 bases not matched to a gene.

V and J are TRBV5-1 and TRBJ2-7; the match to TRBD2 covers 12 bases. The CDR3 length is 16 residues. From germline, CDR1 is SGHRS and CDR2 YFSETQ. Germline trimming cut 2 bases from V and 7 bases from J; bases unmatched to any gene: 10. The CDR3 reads CASSLGLAGTPGEQYF. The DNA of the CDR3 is TGCGCCAGCAGCTTAGGACTAGCGGGAACCCCGGGGGAGCAGTACTTC.

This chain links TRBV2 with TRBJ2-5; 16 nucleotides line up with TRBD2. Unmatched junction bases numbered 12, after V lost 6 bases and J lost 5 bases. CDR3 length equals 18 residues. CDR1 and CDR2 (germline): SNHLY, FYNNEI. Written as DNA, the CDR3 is TGTGCCAGCAGCCCCTCGGGACTAGCGGGAGGGCCGACGGAGACCCAGTACTTC. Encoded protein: CASSPSGLAGGPTETQYF.

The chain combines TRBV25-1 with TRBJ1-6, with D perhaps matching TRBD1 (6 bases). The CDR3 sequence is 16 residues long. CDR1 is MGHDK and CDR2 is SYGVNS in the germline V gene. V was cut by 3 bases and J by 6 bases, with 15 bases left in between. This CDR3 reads CASSDGRGALNSPLHF. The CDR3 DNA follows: TGTGCCAGCAGTGATGGCCGGGGGGCCCTTAATTCACCCCTCCACTTT.

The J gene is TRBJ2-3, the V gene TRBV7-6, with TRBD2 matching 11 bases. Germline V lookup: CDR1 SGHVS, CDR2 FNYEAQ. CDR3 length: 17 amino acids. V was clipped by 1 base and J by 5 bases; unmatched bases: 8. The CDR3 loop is CASSLGVAGGLQDTQYF. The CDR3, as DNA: TGTGCCAGCAGCTTAGGCGTAGCGGGAGGGCTTCAAGATACGCAGTATTTT.

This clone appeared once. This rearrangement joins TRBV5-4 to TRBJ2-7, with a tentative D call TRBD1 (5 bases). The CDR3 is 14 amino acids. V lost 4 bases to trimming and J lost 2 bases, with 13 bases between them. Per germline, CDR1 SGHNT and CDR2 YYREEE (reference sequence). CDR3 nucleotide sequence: TGTGCCAGCAGCCCCAGGGAATCCGCCTACGAGCAGTACTTC. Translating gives CASSPRESAYEQYF. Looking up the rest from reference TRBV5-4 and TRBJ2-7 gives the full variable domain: ETGVTQSPTHLIKTRGQQVTLRCSSQSGHNTVSWYQQALGQGPQFIFQYYREEENGRGNFPPRFSGLQFPNYSSELNVNALELDDSALYLCASSPRESAYEQYFGPGTRLTVT.